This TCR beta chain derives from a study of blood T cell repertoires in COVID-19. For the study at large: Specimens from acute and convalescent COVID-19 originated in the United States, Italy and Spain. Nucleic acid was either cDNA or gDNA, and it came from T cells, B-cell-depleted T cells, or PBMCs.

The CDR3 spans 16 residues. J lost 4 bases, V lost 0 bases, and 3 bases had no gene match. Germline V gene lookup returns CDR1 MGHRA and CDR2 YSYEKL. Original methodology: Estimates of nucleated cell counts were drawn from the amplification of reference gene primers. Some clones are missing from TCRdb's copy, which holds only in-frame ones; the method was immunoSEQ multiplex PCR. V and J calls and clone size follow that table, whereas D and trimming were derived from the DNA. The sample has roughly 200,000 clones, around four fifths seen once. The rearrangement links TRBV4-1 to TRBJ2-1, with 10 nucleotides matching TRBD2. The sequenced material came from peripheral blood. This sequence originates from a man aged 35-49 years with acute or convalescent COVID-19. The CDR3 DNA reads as TGCGCCAGCAGCCAAGAACATAGCGGGGGGTACAATGAGCAGTTCTTC. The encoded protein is CASSQEHSGGYNEQFF.